This T cell receptor (beta chain) is drawn from a study of T cell changes during pregnancy in multiple sclerosis. Sequenced by immunoSEQ multiplex PCR; TCRdb stores in-frame clones only, minus some. Altogether around 40,000 clones are present, 92% being singletons, with the ten largest covering 0.7% to 1%. This TCR was sampled from a female donor with multiple sclerosis, enrolled in a pregnancy study. Here the sequenced sample was CD4+ T cells from peripheral blood mononuclear cells, taken in the third trimester of pregnancy.

This CDR3 reads CASSPYEATDTQYF. The CDR3 coding sequence is TGTGCCAGCAGCCCCTACGAGGCTACAGATACGCAGTATTTT. The genes are TRBV4-2 and TRBJ2-3, with D hard to call. The CDR3 contains 14 residues. V gave up 4 bases and J gave up 3 bases, with 11 bases separating them. Germline CDR1 and CDR2: LGHNA and YNFKEQ.